The 20 T cell receptor beta chains given below trace back to one sample, sequenced in a study of blood T cell repertoires in COVID-19. Clones were sequenced by immunoSEQ multiplex PCR, and TCRdb holds only the in-frame ones, with some missing. The data show approximately 52,000 clones, roughly nine tenths seen once. The sample was peripheral blood. Receptors were obtained from a man in his sixties with active COVID-19.

The chain carries TRBV5-1 and TRBJ2-3; D unclear. The V end was cut by 4 bases, the J end by 5 bases, with 14 bases between. The germline V gene encodes CDR1 SGHRS and CDR2 YFSETQ. CDR3 size: 14 residues. The CDR3 region has the DNA TGCGCCAGCAGCAAGAGCCCACTCGGAGATACGCAGTATTTT. Translated: CASSKSPLGDTQYF. The full variable domain, in which reference TRBV5-1 and TRBJ2-3 provide the parts outside the CDR3, is KAGVTQTPRYLIKTRGQQVTLSCSPISGHRSVSWYQQTPGQGLQFLFEYFSETQRNKGNFPGRFSGRQFSNSRSEMNVSTLELGDSALYLCASSKSPLGDTQYFGPGTRLTVL.

The rearrangement links TRBV27 to TRBJ2-5, with 12 bases matching TRBD1. In germline, CDR1 is MNHEY, CDR2 SMNVEV (reference sequence). This CDR3 comprises 13 residues. The trim removed 6 bases at V and 7 bases at J, leaving 3 bases unmatched. Written as DNA, the CDR3 is TGTGCCAGCAGGGGACAGGGGGCCGTGACCCAGTACTTC. Translated: CASRGQGAVTQYF.

This chain links TRBV27 with TRBJ2-3; 16 bases map to TRBD2. Trimming took 6 bases from V and 6 from J; bases not matched to a gene: 3. CDR3 length: 15 residues. CDR1 MNHEY and CDR2 SMNVEV come from the germline V gene (reference sequence). The CDR3 sequence is CASRKGLAGGDTQYF. CDR3 bases: TGTGCCAGCAGGAAGGGACTAGCGGGAGGGGATACGCAGTATTTT.

The count of this clone is one. This chain joins TRBV5-1 and TRBJ2-7; possible D gene TRBD1, 7 bases. CDR1 is SGHRS, CDR2 YFSETQ, per germline. CDR3 length: 15 amino acids. Trimming took 2 bases from V and 3 from J, leaving 15 bases between them. The CDR3 loop reads CASSFGQGGLYEQYF. CDR3 in DNA: TGCGCCAGCAGCTTCGGGCAGGGGGGACTCTACGAGCAGTACTTC.

The chain carries TRBV5-1 and TRBJ2-7, with 7 bases lining up with TRBD1. CDR1 is SGHRS and CDR2 is YFSETQ in the germline V gene. The trim removed 1 base at V and 2 bases at J, leaving 12 bases unmatched. The CDR3 is 17 amino acids. CDR3 nucleotides: TGCGCCAGCAGCTTGAGGAGACAGGGAGAAGGACCCTACGAGCAGTACTTC. Its protein is CASSLRRQGEGPYEQYF.

This clone was seen just once. V is TRBV27 and J is TRBJ2-3, with TRBD2 as a possible D gene (5 bases). CDR3 length: 15 residues. Trimming took off 5 bases at V and 5 bases at J, with 17 bases between the two ends. CDR1 is MNHEY and CDR2 is SMNVEV in the germline V gene (reference sequence). Written as DNA, the CDR3 is TGTGCCAGCAGTAGAAGGCCCAACGCGGGAGATACGCAGTATTTT. It translates to CASSRRPNAGDTQYF.

The rearrangement uses TRBV30 and TRBJ2-2; no clear D gene. This CDR3 has 15 residues. Germline CDR1 and CDR2: GTSNPN and SVGIG (reference sequence). Trimming removed 0 bases from V and 0 bases from J, with 8 bases in between. The CDR3 region is CAWSVGAANTGELFF. Here the CDR3 DNA reads TGTGCCTGGAGTGTAGGCGCGGCGAACACCGGGGAGCTGTTTTTT.

The chain joins TRBV15 to TRBJ2-5; 7 positions match TRBD2. CDR1 and CDR2 from the germline V gene are LNHNV and YYDKDF (reference sequence). Trimming removed 0 bases from V and 1 base from J; junction bases left unmatched: 11. The CDR3 spans 18 residues. CDR3 nucleotide sequence: TGTGCCACCAGCAGAGATCCACGGATGGGAGGGTCCCAAGAGACCCAGTACTTC. It specifies CATSRDPRMGGSQETQYF.

The chain recombines TRBV7-2 with TRBJ2-3; TRBD2 matches 8 bases. The CDR3 length is 14 residues. CDR1 is SGHTA and CDR2 is FQGNSA in the germline V gene. V lost 5 bases, J lost 3 bases, and 4 bases stayed unmatched. The CDR3 DNA reads as TGTGCCAGCAGCCAGGGACTAGGGACAGATACGCAGTATTTT. It yields the protein CASSQGLGTDTQYF. Combining the CDR3 with reference TRBV7-2 and TRBJ2-3 gives the whole variable domain GAGVSQSPSNKVTEKGKDVELRCDPISGHTALYWYRQSLGQGLEFLIYFQGNSAPDKSGLPSDRFSAERTGGSVSTLTIQRTQQEDSAVYLCASSQGLGTDTQYFGPGTRLTVL.

The genes are TRBV4-1 and TRBJ2-4; 7 bases align to TRBD1. The V gene's germline CDR1 is MGHRA and CDR2 YSYEKL. The CDR3 runs 16 residues. J gave up 0 bases and V 0 bases, and 2 bases lay outside the gene matches. The CDR3 protein is CASSQDRGLAKNIQYF. The CDR3 nucleotides read TGCGCCAGCAGCCAAGATAGGGGGCTAGCCAAAAACATTCAGTACTTC.

The chain uses TRBV6-4 and TRBJ1-3, with no clear D. Germline-derived CDR1 and CDR2 are MRHNA and SNTAGT. The CDR3 is 18 residues long. Trimming removed 3 bases from V and 0 bases from J, with 18 bases in between. CDR3 residues: CASSDPSNSYYSGNTIYF. CDR3 DNA: TGTGCCAGCAGTGATCCCTCCAATAGCTACTACTCTGGAAACACCATATATTTT.

The chain combines TRBV24-1 with TRBJ2-1, with 10 bases that match TRBD1. The germline CDR1 and CDR2 sequences are KGHDR and SFDVKD. V dropped 4 bases and J dropped 8; count of bases not matched to a gene: 10. The CDR3 length is 16 residues. The CDR3 DNA reads TGTGCCACCAGTGAGGCAGACAGGGGGCGACTCCATGAGCAGTTCTTC. It specifies CATSEADRGRLHEQFF.

The V call is TRBV10-3, the J call TRBJ2-3; 13 bases fit TRBD2. Germline loops: CDR1 ENHRY, CDR2 SYGVKD. The CDR3 runs to 19 residues. V trimming: 10 bases; J trimming: 9 bases; junction bases outside the gene matches: 25. Here the CDR3 reads CATRRTVTLHGLAGDTQYF. Here the CDR3 DNA reads TGTGCCACAAGGCGCACAGTAACCCTCCACGGACTAGCGGGAGACACGCAGTATTTT.

The V gene is TRBV10-2, the J gene TRBJ2-7, with a tentative D call TRBD2 (5 bases). CDR3 length equals 13 residues. Germline CDR1 is WSHSY and CDR2 is SAAADI. Trimming removed 2 bases from V and 3 bases from J, with 8 bases in between. CDR3: CASSEQRSYEQYF. In DNA form, the CDR3 reads TGCGCCAGCAGTGAGCAGCGGAGCTACGAGCAGTACTTC.

The chain employs TRBV5-1 and TRBJ2-6; 7 bases map to TRBD1. Germline lookup yields CDR1 SGHRS and CDR2 YFSETQ. V shed 4 bases, J shed 2 bases, and the junction held 3 bases outside the gene matches. This CDR3 spans 15 amino acids. CDR3 coding DNA: TGCGCCAGCAGCCAAGGGGGCGCTGGGGCCAACGTCCTGACTTTC. Its translation is CASSQGGAGANVLTF.

The V gene is TRBV6-2 or TRBV6-3, the J gene TRBJ1-5; 10 nucleotides align to TRBD1. The length of the CDR3 is 15 residues. V lost 6 bases to trimming and J lost 6 bases; unmatched junction nucleotides: 8. Germline CDR1 MNHEY, CDR2 SVGEGT. The CDR3 is CASSKGQGLVQPQHF. Written as DNA, the CDR3 is TGTGCCAGCAGCAAGGGACAGGGGTTAGTTCAGCCCCAGCATTTT.

The chain has TRBV19 and TRBJ1-5; D ambiguous. V was pared by 3 bases and J by 5 bases, with 8 bases between. Per germline, CDR1 LNHDA and CDR2 SQIVND (reference sequence). The CDR3 length is 13 residues. The CDR3 spells CASSIQLYQPQHF. CDR3 nucleotide sequence: TGTGCCAGTAGTATTCAGTTGTATCAGCCCCAGCATTTT.

CDR3 nucleotides: TGCGCCAGCAGCTTGGGGACTAGCGTGGACAATGAGCAGTTCTTC. It is translated as CASSLGTSVDNEQFF. The chain has TRBV5-1 and TRBJ2-1, with 9 positions matching TRBD2. V gave up 0 bases and J gave up 5 bases; unmatched junction bases: 3. CDR3 length equals 15 residues. Per the germline V gene, CDR1 is SGHRS and CDR2 is YFSETQ.

The chain carries TRBV4-3 and TRBJ1-2; D is ambiguous. This CDR3 comprises 13 residues. CDR1 is LGHNA, CDR2 YSLEER, per germline. V was clipped by 2 bases and J by 5 bases, with 9 bases between them. In DNA, the CDR3 is TGCGCCAGCAGCCAACGCGGATCATATGGCTACACCTTC. This sequence encodes CASSQRGSYGYTF.

The genes are TRBV6-5 and TRBJ2-2; D unresolved. Germline values: CDR1 MNHEY, CDR2 SVGAGI. The CDR3 extends over 14 amino acids. V was clipped by 5 bases and J by 7 bases, with 14 bases between them. The chain's CDR3 is CASSPRLGYGELFF. CDR3 coding DNA: TGTGCCAGCAGTCCGCGACTTGGGTACGGGGAGCTGTTTTTT.